This T cell receptor beta chain emerged from a study of vaccination effects on CD4 cells after COVID-19. ViraFEST used viral peptide pools to expand antigen-specific CD4+ T cells before sequencing. Subsequent to a culture period of around 10 days, CD4+ T cells were isolated. Subjects were given two BNT162b2 or mRNA-1273 vaccine doses. Every well got around 1.9 million PBMC, which were grown with about 9.9 IU/ml IL-2 and around 10 ug/ml peptides. Germline CDR1 SGHRS, CDR2 YFSETQ. The ends were cut back, 4 bases at V and 2 bases at J, with 10 bases in the middle. This CDR3 contains 14 residues. Study-level points and caveats: Relatively few convalescent patients took part in the study, which had no early post-infection timepoints.

Measured with immunoSEQ multiplex PCR; TCRdb has only the in-frame clones, and not every one. The sample contains around 30,000 clones, roughly 74% of which appear only once. Comments on this clone: What it binds is not known.

The chain has TRBV5-1 and TRBJ2-1; D is unresolved. This TCR was recovered from a human donor who received a COVID-19 vaccine. The sequencing used CD4+ T cells from PBMCs cultured with HCoV-OC43 spike peptides, collected after COVID-19 vaccination. As for subset: HCoV-OC43 spike overlapping peptide pool stimulation. The CDR3 DNA sequence: TGCGCCAGCAGCCGATACGGAACCTACAATGAGCAGTTCTTC. It translates to CASSRYGTYNEQFF.